The 3 T cell receptor beta chains below all came from one sample that was sequenced in a study of post-analysis software for immune sequencing data. Study results and caveats: Patients carried roughly five TRBV segments more frequently than controls did, and TRBV5-6, TRBV5-1 and TRBV20-1 were among them.

Unique molecular identifiers tagged the TCR beta cDNA libraries. TCRdb analysed the PCR reads with MiXCR anew, one entry per CDR3 protein. The sample comprises hundreds of thousands of distinct CDR3 sequences, around 60% of which are singletons, and over 9% rests with the top ten. No cognate antigen is known for these TCRs. The sample taken for sequencing was blood. Receptors were obtained from a girl between 2 and 10 years old with multiple sclerosis.

This clonotype has a handful of counts. J is TRBJ1-6 and V is TRBV6-1; D not resolved. Trimming stripped 2 bases from V and 13 bases from J, with 12 bases between. The CDR3 runs 13 residues. Germline CDR1 is MNHNS and CDR2 is SASEGT. The CDR3 sequence: CASSELMGLPLHF. The CDR3 region has the DNA TGTGCCAGCAGTGAACTCATGGGGTTGCCCCTCCACTTT.

The chain is built from TRBV15 and TRBJ2-1; possibly TRBD2 for D (5 bases). In germline, CDR1 is LNHNV, CDR2 YYDKDF (reference sequence). The CDR3 consists of 14 residues. V was pared by 3 bases and J by 6 bases, with 12 bases between. The CDR3 coding sequence is TGTGCCACCAGCAGGGACTCGAGGAGCAATGAGCAGTTCTTC. Protein product: CATSRDSRSNEQFF.

The genes are TRBV14 and TRBJ2-7; D is uncertain. The CDR3 has 12 amino acids. V was shortened by 3 bases and J by 3 bases, with 6 bases between the two germline ends. Germline CDR1 is SGHDN and CDR2 is FVKESK. The CDR3 loop is CASSHGSYEQYF. The CDR3 DNA reads as TGTGCCAGCAGCCACGGCAGCTACGAGCAGTACTTC.